Below are 5 T cell receptor beta chains sequenced from a single sample in a study of T cell responses to AZD1222 COVID-19 vaccine. The assay was immunoSEQ multiplex PCR, and TCRdb's table has in-frame clones only and misses some. The sample carries some 98,000 clones, 88% recorded once. The sample was peripheral blood, taken 28 days after the second AZD1222 dose. Every receptor here comes from an adult who received the AZD1222 COVID-19 vaccine.

The CDR3 DNA is TGTGCCAGCAGTGAGTCGGGCTGGAACACCGGGGAGCTGTTTTTT. Translation gives CASSESGWNTGELFF. The chain links TRBV6-1 to TRBJ2-2; D gene ambiguous. Germline assignment: CDR1 MNHNS and CDR2 SASEGT. The germline V and J ends were trimmed by 3 bases and 1 base, with 9 bases remaining between them. The CDR3 loop spans 15 amino acids.

This rearrangement joins TRBV2 to TRBJ2-1; D may match TRBD1 or TRBD2 (5 bases each). Germline CDR1 and CDR2: SNHLY and FYNNEI. With 5 bases removed from V and 12 bases from J, the gap between germline ends came to 20 bases. The CDR3 runs to 14 residues. The CDR3 bases are TGTGCCAGCAGTCCACGGTTGGGGGATAAGGTGCAGTTCTTC. It specifies CASSPRLGDKVQFF.

V usage is TRBV7-9 and J usage is TRBJ1-1; a weak D match, TRBD1 (6 bases). Germline values: CDR1 SEHNR, CDR2 FQNEAQ (reference sequence). V lost 3 bases, J lost 5 bases, and 16 bases lay in between. The CDR3 is made up of 15 amino acids. In DNA, the CDR3 is TGTGCCAGCAGCTTCGGGACAAGGAGGGCAACTGAAGCTTTCTTT. It specifies CASSFGTRRATEAFF.

This clone was recorded once. The chain recombines TRBV4-1 with TRBJ2-7; 11 nucleotides match TRBD2. CDR3 length: 15 amino acids. Germline CDR1 MGHRA, CDR2 YSYEKL. V trimming: 3 bases; J trimming: 7 bases; junction bases outside the gene matches: 8. The CDR3 bases are TGCGCCAGCAGCCATCCAACTAGCGGGGGAAGAGAGCAGTACTTC. This gives the protein CASSHPTSGGREQYF.

This rearrangement joins TRBV28 to TRBJ1-2; possibly TRBD1 for D (6 bases). Germline lookup yields CDR1 MDHEN and CDR2 SYDVKM. This CDR3 has 13 residues. V lost 3 bases to trimming and J lost 5 bases, with 10 bases between them. The DNA of the CDR3 is TGTGCCAGCAGTTTGGTAGGGGGATATGGCTACACCTTC. Translation gives CASSLVGGYGYTF.